These T cell receptor beta chains were read from a single sample in a study of cytomegalovirus exposure and HLA in healthy donors. TCRdb's copy holds only in-frame clones and misses some; the assay was immunoSEQ multiplex PCR. This listing includes approximately 50,000 clones. Sequencing was done on a sample of PBMCs. These receptors all stem from a man between 18 and 35 years old in good health and CMV-seropositive. CDR3s include the opening cysteine and the closing phenylalanine or tryptophan. Each record gives: D gene, V gene, J gene, CDR3 DNA, CDR3 protein. A D gene is named only where the DNA matches it firmly.

d_gene: -; v_gene: TRBV19; j_gene: TRBJ2-7; CDR3nt: TGTGCCAGTAGCCCAGGGGCAGGGAGGGCCGAGCAGTACTTC; CDR3aa: CASSPGAGRAEQYF
d_gene: TRBD2; v_gene: TRBV19; j_gene: TRBJ2-7; CDR3nt: TGTGCCAGTAGTTCCCCTAGCGGACCTTCCTACGAGCAGTACTTC; CDR3aa: CASSSPSGPSYEQYF
d_gene: TRBD1; v_gene: TRBV25-1; j_gene: TRBJ2-1; CDR3nt: TGTGCCAGCAGTGATAGGGGGCTAAGGTCGGGCAATGAGCAGTTCTTC; CDR3aa: CASSDRGLRSGNEQFF
d_gene: TRBD1; v_gene: TRBV4-1; j_gene: TRBJ2-7; CDR3nt: TGCGCCAGCAGCCAAATACAGGGGGAGGCCTACGAGCAGTACTTC; CDR3aa: CASSQIQGEAYEQYF
d_gene: TRBD1; v_gene: TRBV29-1; j_gene: TRBJ2-3; CDR3nt: TGCAGCGTTGTACAGGGGGAAGCGGATACGCAGTATTTT; CDR3aa: CSVVQGEADTQYF
d_gene: -; v_gene: TRBV10-3; j_gene: TRBJ1-1; CDR3nt: TGTGCCATCAGGGGCAGGATGAACACTGAAGCTTTCTTT; CDR3aa: CAIRGRMNTEAFF
d_gene: TRBD1; v_gene: TRBV14; j_gene: TRBJ2-7; CDR3nt: TGTGCCAGCAGCGTAGGGGACAGATCCTACGAGCAGTACTTC; CDR3aa: CASSVGDRSYEQYF
d_gene: TRBD2; v_gene: TRBV5-4; j_gene: TRBJ2-7; CDR3nt: TGTGCCAGCAGCCCGGCTCGGACTAGCGGGAGCCCCGAGCAGTACTTC; CDR3aa: CASSPARTSGSPEQYF
d_gene: TRBD2; v_gene: TRBV5-1; j_gene: TRBJ2-3; CDR3nt: TGCGCCAGCAGCTTGGCCCCTAGCGGTAGCACAGATACGCAGTATTTT; CDR3aa: CASSLAPSGSTDTQYF
d_gene: -; v_gene: TRBV28; j_gene: TRBJ1-3; CDR3nt: TGTGCCAGCAGCTCTACCCACTCTGGAAACACCATATATTTT; CDR3aa: CASSSTHSGNTIYF